This TCR beta chain stems from a study of follicular helper T cells after annual influenza vaccination. Clones were read by immunoSEQ multiplex PCR, and TCRdb kept only the in-frame ones, dropping some. The sample lists roughly 14,000 clones, about 83% occurring once. Study results and limitations: The much larger non-cTfh compartments may have been undersampled.

Time point noted: 2014-2015 season, pre-vaccination. This clone was recorded a few times. Its antigen is not known. Germline loops: CDR1 KGHSH, CDR2 LQKENI. This CDR3 contains 14 residues. Trimming took 0 bases from V and 3 from J, leaving 9 bases between them. The receptor was isolated from an adult who received the influenza vaccine. V gene TRBV18 combines with J gene TRBJ2-7; the D is unclear. This specimen was CXCR5- memory CD4+ T cells sorted from blood, taken on the day of influenza vaccination. The chain's CDR3 is CASSPPSLLYEQYF. DNA of the CDR3: TGTGCCAGCTCACCACCGTCCCTCCTCTACGAGCAGTACTTC.